Below, one T cell receptor beta chain is given with its context. These data belong to a study of memory CD4+ T cells and cytomegalovirus serostatus. The table came from immunoSEQ multiplex PCR; TCRdb's copy has only in-frame clones and leaves some out. The sample contains about 59,000 clones, 80% to 85% of which appear only once. The V and J ends lost 6 bases and 0 bases respectively, with 14 bases between them. Germline lookup yields CDR1 SGHAT and CDR2 FQNNGV. There are 15 residues in the CDR3. Single viable CD3+CD4+CD8-CD45RO+ cells were sorted as the memory CD4+ T cells. Serum IgG to CMV pp150, pp28, p38 and p52 defined serostatus.

The TCR was taken from an adult in good health and CMV-seronegative. Source material: memory CD4+ T cells from blood. The rearrangement uses TRBV11-2 and TRBJ1-1; D is possibly TRBD1 (6 bases). The DNA of the CDR3 is TGTGCCAGCAGATTTCCCGGGGGCATGAACACTGAAGCTTTCTTT. This gives the protein CASRFPGGMNTEAFF. Based on the CDR3 plus reference TRBV11-2 and TRBJ1-1, the full variable domain is EAGVAQSPRYKIIEKRQSVAFWCNPISGHATLYWYQQILGQGPKLLIQFQNNGVVDDSQLPKDRFSAERLKGVDSTLKIQPAKLEDSAVYLCASRFPGGMNTEAFFGQGTRLTVV.